This T cell receptor (beta chain) is drawn from a study of metastatic and nonmetastatic thyroid tumors. Study in general: Comparison of repertoires was carried out across blood and tumor or nodule tissue from malignant and benign thyroid patients.

Germline-derived CDR1 and CDR2 are LGHDT and YNNKEL (reference sequence). Trimming stripped 5 bases from V and 0 bases from J, with 7 bases between. The CDR3 has 13 amino acids. Per the authors' pipeline: In papillary thyroid cancer, a distant-metastasis classifier was built using CDR3 differences across clinicopathological groups. TCRdb re-called the PCR reads via MiXCR. TCRdb, not the original authors, processed these V and J calls. The table has about 93,000 clones, over 8.5% seen once. This clone came up many times. The antigen is undetermined. Thyroid surgery was preceded by no treatment in any patient. Study results and caveats: Patients with malignant thyroid tumors reportedly had significantly higher TCR beta diversity than those with benign nodules, in blood and tumor.

The sequence derives from a female donor with papillary thyroid cancer or a benign thyroid nodule (not recorded which). Some clones in this sample may be carry-over from other donors' samples. The specimen sequenced was blood. This chain connects TRBV3-1 to TRBJ1-1; D might be TRBD1 (5 bases). CDR3 nucleotides: TGTGCCAGCAGCGTGACAGTGAACACTGAAGCTTTCTTT. Amino acid sequence: CASSVTVNTEAFF.